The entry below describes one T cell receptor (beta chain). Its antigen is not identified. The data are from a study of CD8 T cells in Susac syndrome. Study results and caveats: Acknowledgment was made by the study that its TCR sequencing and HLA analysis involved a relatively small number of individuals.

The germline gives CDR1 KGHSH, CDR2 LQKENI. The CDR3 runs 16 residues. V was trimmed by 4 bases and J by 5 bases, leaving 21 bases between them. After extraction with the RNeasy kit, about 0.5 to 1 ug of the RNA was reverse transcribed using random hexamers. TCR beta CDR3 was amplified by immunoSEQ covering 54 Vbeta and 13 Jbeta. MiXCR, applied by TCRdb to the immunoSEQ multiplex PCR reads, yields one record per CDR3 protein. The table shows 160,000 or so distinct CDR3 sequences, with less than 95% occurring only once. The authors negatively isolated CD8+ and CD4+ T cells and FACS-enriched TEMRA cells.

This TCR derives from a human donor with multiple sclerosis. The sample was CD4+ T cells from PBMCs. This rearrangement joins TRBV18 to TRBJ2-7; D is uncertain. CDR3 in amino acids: CASSQDIGPGWNEQYF. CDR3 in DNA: TGTGCCAGCTCACAAGATATAGGACCGGGCTGGAACGAGCAGTACTTC.